This T cell receptor beta chain emerged from a study of blood T cell repertoires in COVID-19. Study at large: Material from acute and convalescent COVID-19 was sourced from the United States, Italy and Spain. The analysed material was cDNA or gDNA that came from T cells, B-cell-depleted T cells, or PBMCs.

The authors' processing: How many nucleated cells were present was estimated from reference gene primer amplification. Using immunoSEQ multiplex PCR, the repertoire was profiled, and TCRdb retains in-frame clones only, with some absent. V, J and clone size are those of that table, while D and trimming were read from the DNA. The sample has about 120,000 clones, about four fifths seen once. Germline CDR1 MNHNS, CDR2 SASEGT. The V segment lost 4 bases and the J segment 2 bases; nucleotides outside the gene matches: 10. The CDR3 consists of 16 residues. Sequenced sample: peripheral blood. This receptor was taken from a woman in her 70s with acute or convalescent COVID-19. V usage is TRBV6-1 and J usage is TRBJ2-5, with 7 bases identical to TRBD1. The CDR3 coding sequence is TGTGCCAGCAGTGGCCCGGCAGGGGGTATTCAAGAGACCCAGTACTTC. Encoded protein: CASSGPAGGIQETQYF.